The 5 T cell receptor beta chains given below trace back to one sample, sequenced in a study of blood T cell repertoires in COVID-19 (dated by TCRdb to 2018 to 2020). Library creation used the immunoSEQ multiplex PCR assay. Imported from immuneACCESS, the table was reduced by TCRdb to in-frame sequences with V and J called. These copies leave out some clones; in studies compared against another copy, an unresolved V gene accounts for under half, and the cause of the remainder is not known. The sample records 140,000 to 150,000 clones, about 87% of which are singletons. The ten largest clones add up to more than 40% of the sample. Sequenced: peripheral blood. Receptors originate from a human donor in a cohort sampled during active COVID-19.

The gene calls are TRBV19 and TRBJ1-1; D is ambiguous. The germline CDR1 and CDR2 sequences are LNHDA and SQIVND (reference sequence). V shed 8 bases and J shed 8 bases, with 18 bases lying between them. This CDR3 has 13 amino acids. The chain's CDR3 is CASSQERRAEAFF. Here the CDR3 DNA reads TGTGCCAGTTCTCAAGAGCGGAGGGCAGAAGCTTTCTTT.

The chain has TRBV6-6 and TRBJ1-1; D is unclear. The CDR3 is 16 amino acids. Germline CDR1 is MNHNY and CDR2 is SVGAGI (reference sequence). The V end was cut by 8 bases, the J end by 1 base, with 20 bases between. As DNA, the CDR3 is TGTGCCAGCCTACCCCTTGAGAGGCGCAGGAACACTGAAGCTTTCTTT. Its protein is CASLPLERRRNTEAFF.

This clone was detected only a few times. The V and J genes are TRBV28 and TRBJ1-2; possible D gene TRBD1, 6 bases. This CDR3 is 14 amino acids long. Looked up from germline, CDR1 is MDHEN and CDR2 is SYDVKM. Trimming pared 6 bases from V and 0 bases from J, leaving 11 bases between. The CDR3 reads CASRRQDANYGYTF. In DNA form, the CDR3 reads TGTGCCAGCAGGCGACAGGATGCTAACTATGGCTACACCTTC.

The DNA for the CDR3 is TGTGCCAGCAGCTATAGCGGGAGCACAGATACGCAGTATTTT. Its protein product is CASSYSGSTDTQYF. The chain links TRBV11-2 to TRBJ2-3; TRBD2 matches at 7 bases. V lost 4 bases, J lost 0 bases, and 1 base stayed unmatched. CDR3 length: 14 amino acids. CDR1 SGHAT and CDR2 FQNNGV come from the germline V gene.

CDR3 protein: CASSLEQGASTEAFF. CDR3 in DNA: TGTGCCAGCTCTCTCGAACAGGGGGCGAGCACTGAAGCTTTCTTT. V and J are TRBV18 and TRBJ1-1; 9 bases fit TRBD1. With V trimmed by 6 bases and J by 4 bases, 9 bases remained unmatched. Germline V CDR1 and CDR2: KGHSH, LQKENI. This CDR3 is built from 15 residues. Full variable domain (remainder filled in from reference TRBV18 and TRBJ1-1): NAGVMQNPRHLVRRRGQEARLRCSPMKGHSHVYWYRQLPEEGLKFMVYLQKENIIDESGMPKERFSAEFPKEGPSILRIQQVVRGDSAAYFCASSLEQGASTEAFFGQGTRLTVV.